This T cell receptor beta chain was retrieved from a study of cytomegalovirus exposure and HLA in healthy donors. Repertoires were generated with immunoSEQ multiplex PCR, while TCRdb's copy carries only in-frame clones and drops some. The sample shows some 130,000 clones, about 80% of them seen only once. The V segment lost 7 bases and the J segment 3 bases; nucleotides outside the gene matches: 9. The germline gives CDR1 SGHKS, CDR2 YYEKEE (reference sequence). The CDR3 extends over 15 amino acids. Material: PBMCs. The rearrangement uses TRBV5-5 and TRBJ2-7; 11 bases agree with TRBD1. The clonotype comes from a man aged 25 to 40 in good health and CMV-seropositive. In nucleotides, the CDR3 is TGTGCCAGCTTTCTTGGGACAGGGGGTAACTACGAGCAGTACTTC. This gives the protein CASFLGTGGNYEQYF.